These 29 T cell receptor beta chains originate from one sample sequenced in a study of molecular identifiers for immune sequencing clone quantification. TCRdb fed the PCR reads into MiXCR, producing one record per CDR3 protein. The table includes 100,000 or so distinct CDR3 sequences, 30% to 35% detected once. The sequencing sample was made of naive CD8+ T cells from blood, with Jurkat cell RNA spiked in. Subset given: FACS-sorted CD8+CD4-CCR7+CD45RA+ naive T cells. Receptor source: a human donor in good health. Some libraries in this study had Jurkat cell RNA spiked in.

This clonotype appeared a few times. A much larger clonotype is one base distant, so this may be a read error. The gene calls are TRBV6-5 and TRBJ2-7, with a tentative D call TRBD2 (5 bases). CDR1 is MNHEY, CDR2 SVGAGI, per germline. CDR3 length: 11 amino acids. CDR3 nucleotide sequence: TGTGCCAGCTGTTATTCGGGGTGGCAGTACTTC. It yields the protein CASCYSGWQYF.

This clonotype was found a few times. The chain links TRBV20-1 to TRBJ2-2; D remains unclear. The CDR3 length is 12 residues. Germline CDR1 and CDR2: DFQATT and SNEGSKA (reference sequence). The V end lost 4 bases, the J end lost 5 bases, and 8 bases lay between the germline ends. CDR3 in amino acids: CSATRRTGELFF. CDR3 sequence (DNA): TGCAGTGCTACCCGAAGAACCGGGGAGCTGTTTTTT.

This clonotype occurred a few times. V is TRBV12-3 or TRBV12-4 and J is TRBJ2-1; 12 nucleotides agree with TRBD2. Trimming cost V 5 bases and J 9 bases; bases outside gene matches: 8. The CDR3 has 15 residues. The CDR3: CASSPTSGRWGEQFF. The CDR3 nucleotides are TGTGCCAGCAGTCCTACTAGCGGGAGGTGGGGTGAGCAGTTCTTC.

This clonotype was observed a few times. The rearrangement links TRBV9 to TRBJ2-2; TRBD2 matches 10 bases. V trimming: 3 bases; J trimming: 6 bases; junction bases outside the gene matches: 5. The CDR3 length is 15 residues. From germline, CDR1 is SGDLS and CDR2 YYNGEE. CDR3 DNA: TGTGCCAGCAGCGGAGGGACTAGCGCGTCCGGGGAGCTGTTTTTT. Its translation: CASSGGTSASGELFF.

This clonotype was seen only a few times. V usage is TRBV9 and J usage is TRBJ1-1; D is perhaps TRBD1 (6 bases). Germline CDR1 and CDR2: SGDLS and YYNGEE. The CDR3 extends over 15 amino acids. Trimming stripped 2 bases from V and 1 base from J, with 12 bases between. The DNA of the CDR3 is TGTGCCAGCAGCGTTGGATGGACAGCGAACACTGAAGCTTTCTTT. Translating gives CASSVGWTANTEAFF.

In its sample, this clonotype was seen many times. This chain connects TRBV12-3 or TRBV12-4 to TRBJ2-7; 9 positions agree with TRBD1. With 5 bases clipped from V and 7 bases from J, the junction kept 12 bases outside the gene matches. The CDR3 is made up of 15 amino acids. In nucleotides, the CDR3 is TGTGCCAGCAGTATACCGGGACAGGGAGACGGGGAGCAGTACTTC. Translating it yields CASSIPGQGDGEQYF.

With regard to this clonotype: One end of the junction is discordant with germline, which a read error may explain. The chain combines TRBV20-1 with TRBJ1-2; 7 bases line up with TRBD1. In germline, CDR1 is DFQATT, CDR2 SNEGSKA (reference sequence). This CDR3 spans 14 amino acids. DNA for the CDR3: TGCAGTGCAAACCACAGGGGAAAGGGCTATGGCTACCCCTTC. It yields the protein CSANHRGKGYGYPF.

This clonotype was counted a few times. The rearrangement links TRBV7-9 to TRBJ2-5; D tentatively reads TRBD1 or TRBD2 (5 bases each). V dropped 5 bases and J dropped 3 bases, with 13 bases sitting between them. Germline CDR1 SEHNR, CDR2 FQNEAQ (reference sequence). This CDR3 has 14 residues. The CDR3 protein is CASSTRGVEETQYF. CDR3 bases: TGTGCCAGCAGCACGCGAGGGGTGGAAGAGACCCAGTACTTC. Full variable domain (remainder filled in from reference TRBV7-9 and TRBJ2-5): DTGVSQNPRHKITKRGQNVTFRCDPISEHNRLYWYRQTLGQGPEFLTYFQNEAQLEKSRLLSDRFSAERPKGSFSTLEIQRTEQGDSAMYLCASSTRGVEETQYFGPGTRLLVL.

This clonotype was counted a single time. V usage is TRBV12-3 or TRBV12-4 and J usage is TRBJ2-6; no firm D call. The V gene lost 10 bases and the J gene lost 3 bases, with 7 bases spanning the gap. The CDR3 has 12 amino acids. The CDR3 nucleotides are TGTGCCACCCAATATGGGGCCAACGTCCTGACTTTC. Translation gives CATQYGANVLTF.

This clonotype was counted only a few times. This chain connects TRBV20-1 to TRBJ1-1, with 10 positions matching TRBD1. V was clipped by 4 bases and J by 7 bases; unmatched bases: 12. This CDR3 comprises 15 residues. Germline lookup yields CDR1 DFQATT and CDR2 SNEGSKA (reference sequence). The CDR3 nucleotides read TGCAGTGCTACCGCGGACAGGGGGAATACCTATGAAGCTTTCTTT. Protein sequence: CSATADRGNTYEAFF.

This clonotype was seen a handful of times. The chain carries TRBV25-1 and TRBJ2-7; 8 bases align to TRBD1. In germline, CDR1 is MGHDK, CDR2 SYGVNS. V shed 3 bases and J 3 bases; nucleotides not matched to a gene: 4. The CDR3 length is 14 residues. The CDR3 nucleotides are TGTGCCAGCAGTGACCGGGACAGGAACTACGAGCAGTACTTC. This translates into CASSDRDRNYEQYF.

Note on this clonotype: A read error is likely, as this CDR3 ends without the conserved phenylalanine or tryptophan. V and J are TRBV6-5 and TRBJ2-3; D gene uncertain. Trimming left V 2 bases short and J 4 bases short, with 4 bases between. Germline V CDR1 and CDR2: MNHEY, SVGAGI. The CDR3 is 12 residues long. The CDR3 protein is CASSYGPDTQYI. For the CDR3, the DNA is TGTGCCAGCAGTTACGGACCAGATACGCAGTATATT.

This clonotype has a count of ten or more. The V call is TRBV7-2, the J call TRBJ2-1; D ambiguous. The CDR3 contains 12 residues. Trimming pared 4 bases from V and 5 bases from J, leaving 6 bases between. Looked up from germline, CDR1 is SGHTA and CDR2 is FQGNSA. Written as DNA, the CDR3 is TGTGCCAGCAGCTGGTCAAACAATGAGCAGTTCTTC. This codes for CASSWSNNEQFF.

This clonotype came up once. Just one base apart from a much larger clone, this may be a read error. The chain combines TRBV27 with TRBJ2-6; 7 bases match TRBD1. J was trimmed by 2 bases and V by 6 bases; bases with no gene match: 13. The CDR3 runs to 18 residues. From germline, CDR1 is MNHEY and CDR2 SMNVEV (reference sequence). The chain's CDR3 is CASSKGQTRATGANVLTF. The CDR3 DNA reads TGTGCCAGCAGCAAGGGACAGACCAGGGCCACTGGGGCCAACGTCCTGACTTTC.

This clonotype was seen ten or more times. The chain uses TRBV5-1 and TRBJ2-3; 10 nucleotides match TRBD2. The germline V gene encodes CDR1 SGHRS and CDR2 YFSETQ. With 1 base clipped from V and 4 bases from J, the junction kept 6 bases outside the gene matches. This CDR3 region has 16 residues. The CDR3 sequence: CASSLLSSGSPDTQYF. CDR3 nucleotides: TGCGCCAGCAGCTTGTTATCTAGCGGGAGTCCAGATACGCAGTATTTT.

The rearrangement uses TRBV2 and TRBJ2-5; D is undetermined. The germline V and J ends were trimmed by 4 bases and 4 bases, with 4 bases remaining between them. The CDR3 sequence is 11 residues long. The germline gives CDR1 SNHLY, CDR2 FYNNEI. CDR3 nucleotide sequence: TGTGCCAGCAGTGTGACAGAGACCCAGTACTTC. Its protein is CASSVTETQYF.

This clonotype was seen more than once but under ten times. This CDR3 reads CASSLYRAYEQFF. DNA of the CDR3: TGTGCCAGCAGTTTATACAGGGCCTATGAGCAGTTCTTC. This rearrangement joins TRBV27 to TRBJ2-1, with D tentatively TRBD1 (6 bases). In germline, CDR1 is MNHEY, CDR2 SMNVEV (reference sequence). This CDR3 has 13 residues. V lost 1 base, J lost 8 bases, and 9 bases lay in between.

This clonotype was recorded a few times. This chain joins TRBV20-1 and TRBJ1-1; maybe TRBD1 (5 bases). Trimming left V 3 bases short and J 5 bases short, with 13 bases between. Germline V gene sequence: CDR1 DFQATT, CDR2 SNEGSKA (reference sequence). The CDR3 has 13 amino acids. CDR3 bases: TGCAGTGCTAGGACAGATTTAACAACTGAAGCTTTCTTT. It encodes CSARTDLTTEAFF.

This clonotype occurred many times. Sequence at one end of the junction differs from germline and may be a read error. This chain uses TRBV14 with TRBJ1-2; no firm D call. The CDR3 covers 13 residues. Germline V gene sequence: CDR1 SGHDN, CDR2 FVKESK. CDR3 sequence reads: CASSQATNYGYAF. The DNA of the CDR3 is TGTGCCAGCAGCCAAGCGACTAACTATGGCTACGCCTTC.

This clonotype was observed a few times. The V call is TRBV20-1, the J call TRBJ2-3; D is perhaps TRBD2 (5 bases). CDR1 DFQATT and CDR2 SNEGSKA come from the germline V gene (reference sequence). With 6 bases removed from V and 2 bases from J, the gap between germline ends came to 15 bases. This CDR3 spans 14 amino acids. The CDR3 sequence: CSATREFLTDTQYF. The CDR3 DNA reads as TGCAGTGCAACGAGGGAGTTTCTCACAGATACGCAGTATTTT.

This clonotype appeared many times. This chain links TRBV25-1 with TRBJ2-7; no definite D call. Germline CDR1 and CDR2: MGHDK and SYGVNS. V was cut by 1 base and J by 3 bases, with 10 bases left in between. The CDR3 length is 14 residues. The CDR3, as DNA: TGTGCCAGCAGTGAATCATTCTTCAGCTACGAGCAGTACTTC. Translating it yields CASSESFFSYEQYF.

Written as DNA, the CDR3 is TGTGCCAGCAGCCAAGAAGTGAACACTGAAGCTTTCTTT. Protein product: CASSQEVNTEAFF. The V and J genes are TRBV3-1 and TRBJ1-1; D is unresolved. Germline assignment: CDR1 LGHDT and CDR2 YNNKEL (reference sequence). The CDR3 covers 13 residues. The V end was cut by 0 bases, the J end by 0 bases, with 2 bases between.

V usage is TRBV28 and J usage is TRBJ2-5; 7 nucleotides agree with TRBD1. CDR1 is MDHEN, CDR2 SYDVKM, per germline. The junction had 6 bases not matched to a gene; V was cut back by 6 bases and J by 5 bases. This CDR3 spans 13 amino acids. As DNA, the CDR3 is TGTGCCAGCAGCGACAGGGTACGGGAGACCCAGTACTTC. Translating it yields CASSDRVRETQYF.

This clonotype was detected a few times. V gene TRBV11-2 combines with J gene TRBJ2-3; no reliable D call. Trimming cost V 3 bases and J 4 bases, with 14 bases left between them. The CDR3 is 15 residues long. Germline assignment: CDR1 SGHAT and CDR2 FQNNGV. The CDR3 loop reads CASSLDLLGSDTQYF. DNA for the CDR3: TGTGCCAGCAGCTTGGACCTTCTAGGCTCAGATACGCAGTATTTT.

This rearrangement joins TRBV4-3 to TRBJ1-1, with D maybe TRBD1 (5 bases). The ends were cut back, 0 bases at V and 7 bases at J, with 18 bases in the middle. Germline values: CDR1 LGHNA, CDR2 YSLEER. The CDR3 has 16 amino acids. The CDR3 region is CASSQERVGAGIEAFF. The CDR3 DNA sequence: TGCGCCAGCAGCCAAGAGCGGGTCGGGGCAGGCATTGAAGCTTTCTTT.

The chain employs TRBV3-1 and TRBJ2-1; D not certain. V was trimmed by 5 bases and J by 3 bases, leaving 14 bases between them. Per the germline V gene, CDR1 is LGHDT and CDR2 is YNNKEL (reference sequence). This CDR3 is built from 15 residues. The DNA of the CDR3 is TGTGCCAGCAGCATGGGCCGGAAGCTCTACAATGAGCAGTTCTTC. It encodes CASSMGRKLYNEQFF.

Comment on this clonotype: The junction departs from germline at one end; a sequencing error may be responsible. The chain uses TRBV11-2 and TRBJ2-3; D is unclear. The CDR3 runs 15 residues. Germline CDR1 is SGHAT and CDR2 is FQNNGV. CDR3 in amino acids: CASTPEAAFTDTLYF. In DNA, the CDR3 is TGTGCCAGCACTCCCGAGGCGGCTTTCACAGATACGCTGTATTTT.

The chain has TRBV9 and TRBJ2-2, with 9 bases that match TRBD2. J lost 4 bases, V lost 4 bases, and 2 bases had no gene match. CDR1 SGDLS and CDR2 YYNGEE come from the germline V gene. The CDR3 runs to 14 residues. As DNA, the CDR3 is TGTGCCAGCAGCTCTAGCGGGATCACCGGGGAGCTGTTTTTT. Its translation is CASSSSGITGELFF.

This clonotype has a handful of counts. This sequence joins TRBV7-9 and TRBJ1-4; a possible D gene is TRBD1 (6 bases). V dropped 5 bases and J dropped 0 bases, with 10 bases sitting between them. CDR1 is SEHNR and CDR2 is FQNEAQ in the germline V gene (reference sequence). The CDR3 has 15 amino acids. CDR3 in amino acids: CASSPAGATNEKLFF. The CDR3 region has the DNA TGTGCCAGCAGCCCAGCAGGGGCAACTAATGAAAAACTGTTTTTT.